This T cell receptor (beta chain) was documented in a study of shared clonotypes between healthy human individuals. Study context: The donor pool was made up of a couple of women and three men aged 18 to 49. Per donor, CD8 memory used one plate, CD8 naive used two, CD4 memory used three and CD4 naive used three.

Clones were read by immunoSEQ multiplex PCR, and TCRdb kept only the in-frame ones, dropping some. Among 110,000 or so clones listed, about 62% were seen once. Germline V CDR1 and CDR2: MNHEY, SVGAGI. This CDR3 contains 15 residues. V was pared by 7 bases and J by 2 bases, with 1 base of the junction left unmatched. This clone was found many times. The chain combines TRBV6-5 with TRBJ2-6; TRBD1 matches 11 bases. This receptor was identified in a woman under 40 in good health. Specimen: memory CD8+ T cells sorted from blood. Subset described: CD45RO+ cells pooled with CCR7-negative TemRA cells. In nucleotides, the CDR3 is TGTGCCAGCACGGACAGGGGGCCTGGGGCCAACGTCCTGACTTTC. Translation: CASTDRGPGANVLTF.